Only a few counts were recorded for the clone carrying this T cell receptor beta chain. Its specificity is unknown. J lost 15 bases, V lost 5 bases, and 16 bases had no gene match. The CDR3 contains 16 residues. The germline V gene has CDR1 SEHNR and CDR2 FQNEAQ (reference sequence). TCRdb ran MiXCR on the RT-PCR reads and lists one entry per CDR3 protein. Among roughly 780,000 distinct CDR3 sequences listed, about a fifth were seen once. These data are taken from a study of response to subunit inactivated influenza vaccine. Study-wide results and caveats: Each seasonal influenza vaccination, the authors suggested, recruits few new T cells.

Sequencing used PBMCs from blood, obtained more than 4 days after vaccination. The sequence derives from a man in his forties or fifties who received an inactivated influenza vaccine. V gene TRBV7-9 combines with J gene TRBJ2-1, with 13 nucleotides matching TRBD2. The CDR3 DNA sequence: TGTGCCAGCAGCCCCCCCATGACTAGCGGGGGGCCTCAGCGGTTCTTC. It encodes CASSPPMTSGGPQRFF. Variable domain in full (rest from reference TRBV7-9 and TRBJ2-1): DTGVSQNPRHKITKRGQNVTFRCDPISEHNRLYWYRQTLGQGPEFLTYFQNEAQLEKSRLLSDRFSAERPKGSFSTLEIQRTEQGDSAMYLCASSPPMTSGGPQRFFGPGTRLTVL.